This entry features one TCR beta chain sequence. These data originate in a study of blood T cell repertoires in COVID-19. Study-wide context: The United States, Italy and Spain were the sources of the acute and convalescent COVID-19 samples. PBMCs, B-cell-depleted T cells, or T cells provided the cDNA or gDNA that made up the material.

TCRdb keeps only in-frame clones here, not all; method: immunoSEQ multiplex PCR. Altogether roughly 300,000 clones are present, 91% being singletons, with the ten largest covering around 2.2%. The Seattle patients, enrolled during active infection, were followed longitudinally. The sequence was collected from a woman younger than 45 with COVID-19, enrolled during active disease. The sample taken for sequencing was peripheral blood.

As DNA, the CDR3 is TGTGCCAGTAGTATAGGGACAGGTCCCCACCCCGGGGAGCTGTTTTTT. Amino acids: CASSIGTGPHPGELFF. The chain uses TRBV19 and TRBJ2-2; 7 positions agree with TRBD1. V lost 1 base and J lost 6; bases outside the gene matches: 8. The CDR3 length is 16 residues. Germline CDR1 LNHDA, CDR2 SQIVND (reference sequence).